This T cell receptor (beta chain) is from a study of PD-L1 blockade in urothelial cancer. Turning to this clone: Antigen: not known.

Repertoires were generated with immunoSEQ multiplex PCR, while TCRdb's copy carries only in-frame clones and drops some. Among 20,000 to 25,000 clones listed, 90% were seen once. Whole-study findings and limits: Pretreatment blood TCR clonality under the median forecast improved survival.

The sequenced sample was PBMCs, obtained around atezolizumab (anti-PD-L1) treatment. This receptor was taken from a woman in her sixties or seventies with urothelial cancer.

In DNA, the CDR3 is TGTGCCACCAGCAGCGCCCCGGGATATCAATTTTTCACTGAAGCTTTCTTT. Translating it yields CATSSAPGYQFFTEAFF. The genes are TRBV15 and TRBJ1-1; D is unclear. The CDR3 is 17 amino acids. Germline-derived CDR1 and CDR2 are LNHNV and YYDKDF (reference sequence). V was trimmed by 3 bases and J by 4 bases, leaving 21 bases between them.